This record concerns one TCR beta chain sequence. Its target is not known. Study-level results: Larger-cohort validation covered only one TCR beta V-J rearrangement. Tumor memory CD4+ T cell TCR gene usage was found to cluster with blood and lymph node memory CD4+ cells and with lymph node naive CD4+ cells.

J lost 5 bases, V lost 3 bases, and 8 bases had no gene match. The CDR3 covers 14 residues. Germline V gene sequence: CDR1 DFQATT, CDR2 SNEGSKA (reference sequence). After constant-region reverse-primer amplification, full-length variable regions underwent semi-nested PCR with Nested Universal Primer A. TCRdb re-analysed the 5' RACE reads in MiXCR, keeping a single row per CDR3 protein. The repertoire holds tens of thousands of distinct CDR3 sequences, 29% seen once, with roughly 3.7% in the top ten. Memory CD4+ cells were defined as CD4+CD45RO+CD25-. The clonotype originates from a female donor with breast cancer. The sequenced sample consisted of memory CD4+ T cells sorted from a lymph node. Subset in this sample: memory CD4+ T cells, CD4+CD45RO+CD25-. J is TRBJ1-1 and V is TRBV20-1; 8 bases are shared with TRBD1. CDR3 loop: CSASSDREGTEAFF. The CDR3 DNA reads as TGCAGTGCTAGCTCGGACAGGGAGGGGACTGAAGCTTTCTTT.